This TCR beta chain emerged from a study of early T cells in non-severe SARS-CoV-2 infection. Background on the study: With bulk RNA from unsorted whole blood as input, sequencing yielded unpaired chains. Broader study findings: Clonotype matching in VDJdb favored anti-spike CD8 responses and did not capture private and CD4 specificities.

This clonotype appeared many times. Antigen specificity is unknown. V lost 7 bases, J lost 5 bases, and 17 bases lay in between. This CDR3 has 14 residues. Individually, cDNA molecules had unique molecular identifiers attached to them. TCRdb called the 5' RACE reads again in MiXCR, with one record for every CDR3 protein. The sample includes about 60,000 distinct CDR3 sequences, around 8.9% seen only once; the top ten take approximately 18%. This clonotype was obtained from an adult who was a healthcare worker with PCR-confirmed SARS-CoV-2 infection or an uninfected control (not recorded which). Input material: whole blood. This chain uses TRBV12-3 or TRBV12-4 with TRBJ2-5; D is undetermined. CDR3 coding DNA: TGTGCCAGCACCTGGGGTCCACTTCGGGAGACCCAGTACTTC. Its translation: CASTWGPLRETQYF.